This TCR beta chain was profiled in a study of T cell responses to AZD1222 COVID-19 vaccine. Overall study findings and caveats: Spike-specific TCR breadth rose after two AZD1222 doses, and depth rose as well. There were vaccine-associated CD4 TCRs across spike, dominant at 160-218 and 743-854. Repertoires were obtained solely post-peak T cell response.

Germline trimming cut 7 bases from V and 0 bases from J; bases unmatched to any gene: 9. The germline V gene has CDR1 MNHEY and CDR2 SVGEGT. The CDR3 is made up of 16 amino acids. Assay used: immunoSEQ multiplex PCR; TCRdb lists only in-frame clones, some missing. Of about 48,000 clones in the sample, approximately 89% are singletons; the top ten hold approximately 5.3%. Remarks on this clone: The antigen remains undetermined.

Combined were second doses at about 4 or about 12 weeks. Material: peripheral blood, obtained 28 days after the second AZD1222 dose. J is TRBJ2-1 and V is TRBV6-2 or TRBV6-3; 7 bases are a match to TRBD1. This clonotype was obtained from an adult who received the AZD1222 COVID-19 vaccine. DNA of the CDR3: TGTGCCAGCATCCCCGGGACAGTTAGCTCCTACAATGAGCAGTTCTTC. Translation gives CASIPGTVSSYNEQFF.